This T cell receptor (beta chain) was recorded in a study of patients and donors after allogeneic stem cell transplantation. TCRdb ran MiXCR on the RT-PCR reads and lists one entry per CDR3 protein. This sample has fewer than 500,000 distinct CDR3 sequences; 15% to 20% occur once, and the top ten carry around 6.8%. The sample was blood, either unsorted or a sorted T cell fraction (not recorded which). The sequence was obtained from a human donor who was either an allogeneic HSCT recipient or a stem cell or donor lymphocyte infusion donor (not recorded which). It is not recorded whose cells these are; they may come from a transplant donor.

The CDR3 loop is CASSPLAGGPKVTDTQYF. The CDR3 DNA reads TGTGCCAGCAGTCCTCTAGCGGGGGGCCCGAAGGTCACAGATACGCAGTATTTT. The gene calls are TRBV28 and TRBJ2-3; 11 positions match TRBD2. The V gene's germline CDR1 is MDHEN and CDR2 SYDVKM. The CDR3 is made up of 18 amino acids. Germline trimming cut 5 bases from V and 2 bases from J; bases unmatched to any gene: 12. The full variable domain, its missing parts supplied by reference TRBV28 and TRBJ2-3, is DVKVTQSSRYLVKRTGEKVFLECVQDMDHENMFWYRQDPGLGLRLIYFSYDVKMKEKGDIPEGYSVSREKKERFSLILESASTNQTSMYLCASSPLAGGPKVTDTQYFGPGTRLTVL.